Listed here is a single T cell receptor beta chain. Assay: immunoSEQ multiplex PCR; the TCRdb copy retains only in-frame clones and omits some. The sample shows fewer than 300,000 clones, 80% to 95% of them seen only once. The sample originates from a study of blood T cell repertoires in COVID-19. This CDR3 region has 16 residues. Germline-derived CDR1 and CDR2 are SEHNR and FQNEAQ (reference sequence). After removal of 2 bases from V and 8 bases from J, the junction contained 4 bases not matched to a gene. The clonotype comes from a woman aged 25 to 39 with COVID-19, enrolled during active disease. This chain uses TRBV7-9 with TRBJ1-6; 12 bases are shared with TRBD1. Sequencing was carried out using peripheral blood. The CDR3 bases are TGTGCCAGCAGCTTACCGGGACAGGGGGCTTATTCACCCCTCCACTTT. Encoded protein: CASSLPGQGAYSPLHF.